Listed below are T cell receptor beta chains from one sample, sequenced in a study of T cell responses to AZD1222 COVID-19 vaccine. Some clones are missing from TCRdb's copy, which holds only in-frame ones; the method was immunoSEQ multiplex PCR. The data contain about 170,000 clones, over 85% of them seen just once; the ten biggest clones take up 1.6%. The source was peripheral blood, collected on day 0 of AZD1222 vaccination. The receptors originated from an adult in good health. Each CDR3 is given with its conserved first and last residue.

V gene	J gene	CDR3 protein
TRBV7-8	TRBJ2-7	CASSPPPFRGTRIVAGGSYEQYF
TRBV5-1	TRBJ2-7	CASSPGWDRSYEQYF
TRBV15	TRBJ1-5	CATSRLGLNQPQHF
TRBV12-5	TRBJ1-4	CASGLDSKREKLFF
TRBV5-1	TRBJ2-7	CASSLVSGEQYF
TRBV18	TRBJ2-2	CASSPPSRLTGELFF
TRBV7-8	TRBJ2-7	CASSLARDRAYEQYF
TRBV5-1	TRBJ2-7	CASSLGRGARAYEQYF
TRBV2	TRBJ1-5	CASSVDRLAQHF
TRBV19	TRBJ2-6	CASSYQGYLGGANVLTF
TRBV9	TRBJ2-6	CASSEPLSGANVLTF
TRBV9	TRBJ1-6	CASSVDGHGDSPLHF
TRBV18	TRBJ2-2	CASSPAGLNTGELFF
TRBV27	TRBJ1-1	CASSFWPSNTEAFF
TRBV11-2	TRBJ1-1	CASSFPMNTEAFF
TRBV18	TRBJ1-5	CASSTDRVTSGVYQPQHF
TRBV19	TRBJ1-2	CASSRGATASVYGYTF
TRBV18	TRBJ2-7	CASSPPVVSYEQYF
TRBV3-1/TRBV3-2	TRBJ2-2	CASSHKVGNGELFF
TRBV4-1	TRBJ1-1	CASSPTGSGGGNTEAFF
TRBV13	TRBJ2-1	CASSFRTSGIYNEQFF
TRBV18	TRBJ2-7	CASSTQGTYEQYF
TRBV3-1/TRBV3-2	TRBJ1-1	CASSQDFGERGARRGAFF
TRBV27	TRBJ1-2	CASRPRGANPPTNYTF
TRBV27	TRBJ2-1	CASSYGGTGVYNEQFF
TRBV7-2	TRBJ2-4	CASSLRQGNIQYF
TRBV30	TRBJ2-5	CAWSVGAGGLETQYF
TRBV11-2	TRBJ1-6	CASSLSGSSYNSPLHF
TRBV4-1	TRBJ2-7	CASSQTGAPSYEQYF
TRBV19	TRBJ1-3	CASSRLQGSGNTIYF
TRBV29-1	TRBJ2-3	CSVTSGSSDTQYF
TRBV12-5	TRBJ2-6	CASGLNRGPGANVLTF